This TCR beta chain was documented in a study of blood T cells in healthy people across ages. A remark on this clonotype: The junction differs from germline at one of its ends, possibly a read error.

There are 16 residues in the CDR3. Germline V gives CDR1 ENHRY, CDR2 SYGVKD. A J-beta primer mix and a sample-barcoded 5' primer were used in a second PCR of about 7 to 12 cycles. One entry per CDR3 protein, called by TCRdb with MiXCR from the 5' RACE reads. Among about 1.7 million distinct CDR3 sequences, roughly 30% were seen once, and the ten largest hold around 7.7%. This rearrangement joins TRBV10-3 to TRBJ1-5; TRBD1 is a possible D gene (6 bases). The TCR originated in a woman in her twenties or thirties in good health. Sequenced: blood. CDR3 protein: CAISESRGIGNQPQHF. CDR3 sequence (DNA): TGTGCCATCAGTGAGTCGAGGGGGATCGGCAATCAACCCCAGCATTTT.